This is a list of T cell receptor beta chains from one sample in a study of human T cells and chemical hapten exposure. TCRdb fed the RACE reads into MiXCR, producing one record per CDR3 protein. The profile shows some 350,000 distinct CDR3 sequences, over 6% of them singletons. The sample here was whole blood, taken in connection with sensitization to the hapten diphenylcyclopropenone (DPC). The receptor source for this set is a woman between 18 and 29 years old with alopecia areata. Some clones in this sample may be carry-over from other donors' samples. Both conserved end residues are part of each CDR3. The D gene is left open where the match is weak. The listing skips clone size in some rows; elsewhere it reads once, few, many or a size class.

>-|TRBV27|few|TRBJ2-3
TGTGCCAGCAGCCAGACGCTATACTTTGGCACAGATACGCAGTATTTT
CASSQTLYFGTDTQYF
>-|TRBV3-1|many|TRBJ1-2
TGTGCCAGCAGCCAAGAGGGGAACTATGGCTACACCTTC
CASSQEGNYGYTF
>-|TRBV14|few|TRBJ2-3
TGTGCCAGCAGCCAAGATTGGGGAGGCACGCAGTATTTT
CASSQDWGGTQYF
>-|TRBV12-3/TRBV12-4|-|TRBJ1-4
TGTGCCAGCAGCCCCGGGGAAGCAACTAATGAAAAACTGTTTTTT
CASSPGEATNEKLFF
>-|TRBV20-1|-|TRBJ1-4
TGCAGTTCTAGAGGGTGGGGTGAAAAACTGTTTTTT
CSSRGWGEKLFF
>-|TRBV6-6|-|TRBJ1-2
TGTGCCAGCAGTTACTTTGGAGGGACCGACGGCTATGGCTACACCTTC
CASSYFGGTDGYGYTF
>-|TRBV4-3|-|TRBJ2-2
TGCGCCAGCAGCCAAGATTTTCGCAGGGCCACCGGGGAGCTGTTTTTT
CASSQDFRRATGELFF
>TRBD2|TRBV5-4|-|TRBJ2-7
TGTGCCAGCAGCTTGAGGTCAGCGGGGGCCTACGAGCAGTACTTC
CASSLRSAGAYEQYF
>-|TRBV6-2/TRBV6-3|-|TRBJ1-2
TGTGCCAGCAGTTTCAGTGACTATGGCTACACCTTC
CASSFSDYGYTF
>-|TRBV7-9|many|TRBJ1-2
TGTGCCAGCAGCCGAGGAGCTAACTATGGCTACACCTTC
CASSRGANYGYTF
>TRBD1|TRBV4-1|many|TRBJ2-2
TGCGCCAGCAGCACACAGGGGACAATCGGGGAGCTGTTTTTT
CASSTQGTIGELFF
>-|TRBV9|many|TRBJ1-1
TGTGCCAGCAAAGGAGGGGACACTGAAGCTTTCTTT
CASKGGDTEAFF
>TRBD2|TRBV18|few|TRBJ2-3
TGTGCCAGCTCCTCAGGGCTAGCGGAACGGAGGTATTTT
CASSSGLAERRYF
>TRBD1|TRBV9|-|TRBJ2-5
TGTGCCAGCAGCGTATGGACAGGGGAGATGGAGACCCAGTACTTC
CASSVWTGEMETQYF
>-|TRBV18|many|TRBJ2-7
TGTGCCAGCTCTCAGGGACGCTACGAGCAGTACTTC
CASSQGRYEQYF
>-|TRBV18|few|TRBJ2-6
TGTGCCAGCTCACCAGATAGATTGGGGTACGGGGCCAACGTCCTGACTTTC
CASSPDRLGYGANVLTF
>TRBD2|TRBV2|few|TRBJ2-1
TGTGCCAGCAGTTCCATAGCGGGGGGGCCCTACAATGAGCAGTTCTTC
CASSSIAGGPYNEQFF
>-|TRBV10-3|-|TRBJ1-1
TGTGCCATCAGTGACAGGGGAACTGAAGCTTTCTTT
CAISDRGTEAFF
>TRBD2|TRBV4-2|many|TRBJ2-2
TGTGCCAGCAGCCAAGCTCTCGGGACTAGCGGGACCTACACCGGGGAGCTGTTTTTT
CASSQALGTSGTYTGELFF
>-|TRBV6-6|many|TRBJ1-6
TGTGCCAGCAAAGGAGACAGGCTGGGTTCACCCCTCCACTTT
CASKGDRLGSPLHF
>-|TRBV20-1|-|TRBJ2-3
TGCAGTGCCCGAGAATACCCTAGCACAGATACGCAGTATTTT
CSAREYPSTDTQYF
>-|TRBV5-1|many|TRBJ1-5
TGCGCCAGCAGCTGGGGGGACGGACAGCCCCAGCATTTT
CASSWGDGQPQHF
>-|TRBV12-3/TRBV12-4|many|TRBJ1-6
TGTGCCAGCAGTGGAACCACTTCACCCCTCCACTTT
CASSGTTSPLHF
>-|TRBV20-1|few|TRBJ1-2
TGCAGTGCTGTTGCAGGGGCATCTGGCTACACCTTC
CSAVAGASGYTF
>TRBD1|TRBV6-1|many|TRBJ1-2
TGTGCCAGCAGTGTGGGACAGGGGTTAGACTATGGCTACACCTTC
CASSVGQGLDYGYTF
>-|TRBV11-2|-|TRBJ2-7
TGTGCCAGCAGCTTAGCCCCGACAGCTACCTACGAGCAGTACTTC
CASSLAPTATYEQYF
>-|TRBV14|many|TRBJ2-3
TGTGCCAGCAGCCAGAATCGGGCAGATACGCAGTATTTT
CASSQNRADTQYF
>-|TRBV28|-|TRBJ1-5
TGTGCCAGCAGCCCGCCCTTGGGTCAGCCCCAGCATTTT
CASSPPLGQPQHF
>-|TRBV6-1|-|TRBJ2-3
TGTGCCAGCAGTGAATTGATGGCAGGGGGGAAACTGTCAGATACGCAGTATTTT
CASSELMAGGKLSDTQYF
>-|TRBV13|many|TRBJ1-6
TGTGCCAGCAGCCACGGGACGGCGAATTCACCCCTCCACTTT
CASSHGTANSPLHF
>TRBD2|TRBV20-1|few|TRBJ2-1
TGCAGTGCTAAGGCCGGGACTAGCTGGGCCTACAATGAGCAGTTCTTC
CSAKAGTSWAYNEQFF
>-|TRBV7-9|many|TRBJ1-2
TGTGCCAGCAGCGGAACCTATGGCTACACCTTC
CASSGTYGYTF
>-|TRBV12-3/TRBV12-4|many|TRBJ1-1
TGTGCCAGCAGTTCGAAGGGAGGCACTGAAGCTTTCTTT
CASSSKGGTEAFF
>-|TRBV10-3|few|TRBJ1-2
TGTGCCATCAGTGTGGGGGACGGCTATGGCTACACCTTC
CAISVGDGYGYTF
>-|TRBV7-8|many|TRBJ1-1
TGTGCCAGCAGCTCTAGCGGGGGGAGGAACACTGAAGCTTTCTTT
CASSSSGGRNTEAFF
>-|TRBV3-1|many|TRBJ1-2
TGTGCCAGCAGTCCCGCATGGGATGGCTACACCTTC
CASSPAWDGYTF